The rows below give T cell receptor beta chains drawn from one sample of a study of monozygotic twins with inflammatory bowel disease. TCRdb reanalyzed the 5' RACE reads, giving one entry per CDR3 protein sequence and no DNA. The sample holds around 400,000 distinct CDR3 sequences. Sequenced sample: blood. These receptor sequences come from a human donor with ulcerative colitis or Crohn's disease, or a healthy co-twin of an affected twin (not recorded which). The CDR3 runs from the conserved cysteine through the conserved F or W.

TRBV5-6,TRBJ2-6,18,CASSLGETRLSGANVLTF
TRBV3-1,TRBJ2-7,18,CASSQDGELAGGHYEQYF
TRBV14,TRBJ1-1,13,CASSHLQGAGAFF
TRBV4-3,TRBJ2-5,15,CASSQGSGGGETQYF
TRBV5-1,TRBJ2-5,15,CASSPRIPGRETQYF
TRBV20-1,TRBJ1-5,16,CSARRRGENSNQPQHF
TRBV10-3,TRBJ2-6,16,CAISESRGAGANVLTF
TRBV5-6,TRBJ1-1,15,CASSLRGPSTAEAFF
TRBV19,TRBJ1-5,15,CASSIESADNQPQHF
TRBV7-2,TRBJ2-1,11,CASSRSNEQFF